The 24 T cell receptor beta chains presented below share a single source sample, sequenced in a study of cytomegalovirus exposure and HLA in healthy donors listed by TCRdb under 2017. Library creation used the immunoSEQ multiplex PCR assay. For the multiplex PCR, a mixture combining 60 forward primers for TCR Vbeta segments and 13 reverse primers for TCR Jbeta segments was used. The table comes from immuneACCESS by way of TCRdb, which keeps in-frame sequences with V and J called. Part of the clones is missing from these tables; in studies checked, under half for an unresolved V gene and the rest for unknown reasons. Counted in this sample were some 110,000 clones; under 85% of them appeared once. Roughly 1.2% of the sample lies in the top ten. The sequencing sample was made of PBMCs. Receptor source: a man aged 25-40 years in good health and CMV-seronegative.

The chain couples TRBV5-1 to TRBJ1-1; D not certain. Germline lookup yields CDR1 SGHRS and CDR2 YFSETQ. The V and J ends lost 0 bases and 2 bases respectively, with 5 bases between them. The CDR3 is 13 residues long. The CDR3, as DNA: TGCGCCAGCAGCTTGGAGCGTAACACTGAAGCTTTCTTT. It encodes CASSLERNTEAFF.

The chain joins TRBV9 to TRBJ2-7; D remains ambiguous. The germline CDR1 and CDR2 sequences are SGDLS and YYNGEE. V was shortened by 0 bases and J by 0 bases, with 10 bases between the two germline ends. CDR3 length equals 15 residues. The CDR3 DNA sequence: TGTGCCAGCAGCGTAGGGCAGTTAAGCTCCTACGAGCAGTACTTC. Encoded protein: CASSVGQLSSYEQYF.

The chain carries TRBV5-4 and TRBJ1-1, with TRBD1 matching 7 bases. The length of the CDR3 is 16 residues. The germline CDR1 and CDR2 sequences are SGHNT and YYREEE (reference sequence). V shed 6 bases and J 1 base; nucleotides not matched to a gene: 12. The CDR3 DNA sequence: TGTGCCAGCACCCCAGGACGACAGGGTGGGAACACTGAAGCTTTCTTT. Translated: CASTPGRQGGNTEAFF.

The V and J genes are TRBV5-1 and TRBJ1-1, with a tentative D call TRBD1 (6 bases). This CDR3 spans 15 amino acids. V was clipped by 0 bases and J by 0 bases, with 9 bases between them. Looked up from germline, CDR1 is SGHRS and CDR2 is YFSETQ. Here the CDR3 reads CASSLGEGVNTEAFF. The DNA for the CDR3 is TGCGCCAGCAGCTTGGGGGAGGGGGTGAACACTGAAGCTTTCTTT.

This chain connects TRBV7-8 to TRBJ2-1; 9 nucleotides line up with TRBD2. Unmatched junction bases numbered 14, after V lost 4 bases and J lost 1 base. Looked up from germline, CDR1 is SGHVS and CDR2 is FQNEAQ. The length of the CDR3 is 19 residues. CDR3 amino acids: CASSSYTSGWAGSYNEQFF. CDR3 sequence (DNA): TGTGCCAGCAGCTCCTACACTAGCGGGTGGGCGGGGTCCTACAATGAGCAGTTCTTC.

The rearrangement links TRBV5-1 to TRBJ2-2; 7 bases align to TRBD1. V trimming: 4 bases; J trimming: 1 base; junction bases outside the gene matches: 10. Germline V gene lookup returns CDR1 SGHRS and CDR2 YFSETQ. CDR3 length equals 17 residues. CDR3 DNA sequence: TGCGCCAGCAGCCCGTTTACCGGGACAGTGAACACCGGGGAGCTGTTTTTT. Translation gives CASSPFTGTVNTGELFF.

J is TRBJ2-1 and V is TRBV6-5; TRBD2 might be the D (5 bases). Germline values: CDR1 MNHEY, CDR2 SVGAGI. The CDR3 is 13 residues long. Trimming took off 2 bases at V and 3 bases at J, with 5 bases between the two ends. The CDR3, as DNA: TGTGCCAGCAGTTACCGGGACTACAATGAGCAGTTCTTC. It translates to CASSYRDYNEQFF.

The chain carries TRBV7-8 and TRBJ2-1, with D possibly TRBD1 on 6 matching bases. The CDR3 covers 16 residues. With 5 bases removed from V and 0 bases from J, the gap between germline ends came to 14 bases. The germline V gene encodes CDR1 SGHVS and CDR2 FQNEAQ. This CDR3 is CASSPLTGYSYNEQFF. The CDR3 nucleotides are TGTGCCAGCAGCCCGTTGACAGGCTACTCCTACAATGAGCAGTTCTTC.

This clone was seen more than once but under ten times. This chain joins TRBV5-1 and TRBJ2-3; tentative D call: TRBD1 (6 bases). V lost 3 bases, J lost 3 bases, and 11 bases lay in between. This CDR3 has 14 amino acids. Germline V lookup: CDR1 SGHRS, CDR2 YFSETQ. Written as DNA, the CDR3 is TGCGCCAGCAGCTCCGCAACAGGGACAGATACGCAGTATTTT. Its translation: CASSSATGTDTQYF.

The chain uses TRBV9 and TRBJ2-5; tentatively, D is TRBD1 (5 bases). The CDR3 is 14 amino acids. Trimming pared 0 bases from V and 4 bases from J, leaving 10 bases between. Germline V gene lookup returns CDR1 SGDLS and CDR2 YYNGEE. DNA of the CDR3: TGTGCCAGCAGCGTAGATACAGGTAGAGAGACCCAGTACTTC. Its translation: CASSVDTGRETQYF.

The gene calls are TRBV9 and TRBJ2-6, with D perhaps TRBD2 (6 bases). Germline V lookup: CDR1 SGDLS, CDR2 YYNGEE. The CDR3 has 18 residues. Deletions cut 5 bases from V and 1 base from J, with 19 bases between. The CDR3 DNA reads TGTGCCAGCAGTGAAACCATCGGAGGGGCGTCTGGGGCCAACGTCCTGACTTTC. Translating gives CASSETIGGASGANVLTF. The variable domain in full, completed from reference TRBV9 and TRBJ2-6, reads DSGVTQTPKHLITATGQRVTLRCSPRSGDLSVYWYQQSLDQGLQFLIQYYNGEERAKGNILERFSAQQFPDLHSELNLSSLELGDSALYFCASSETIGGASGANVLTFGAGSRLTVL.

This clone was detected a few times. V and J are TRBV27 and TRBJ2-1, with D possibly TRBD2 on 5 matching bases. Trimming took 5 bases from V and 0 from J, leaving 17 bases between them. Per germline, CDR1 MNHEY and CDR2 SMNVEV (reference sequence). The CDR3 sequence is 17 residues long. CDR3: CASSPWSGQASYNEQFF. The CDR3 bases are TGTGCCAGCAGTCCATGGAGCGGCCAGGCCTCCTACAATGAGCAGTTCTTC.

V and J are TRBV7-9 and TRBJ2-5, with a weak D call TRBD1 (7 bases). Looked up from germline, CDR1 is SEHNR and CDR2 is FQNEAQ (reference sequence). Trimming stripped 2 bases from V and 1 base from J, with 11 bases between. CDR3 size: 15 residues. In DNA, the CDR3 is TGTGCCAGCAGCTTAATTCAGGGGGGCCAAGAGACCCAGTACTTC. Amino acids: CASSLIQGGQETQYF.

This clone occurred once. The chain recombines TRBV27 with TRBJ1-1; a possible D gene is TRBD1 (6 bases). There are 17 residues in the CDR3. Trimming took off 0 bases at V and 3 bases at J, with 17 bases between the two ends. Germline lookup yields CDR1 MNHEY and CDR2 SMNVEV (reference sequence). The CDR3 DNA reads TGTGCCAGCAGTTTATCGAGCCTCAGAGGGGGGGACACTGAAGCTTTCTTT. It codes for CASSLSSLRGGDTEAFF.

J is TRBJ2-3 and V is TRBV2; 10 bases are shared with TRBD2. Per the germline V gene, CDR1 is SNHLY and CDR2 is FYNNEI. CDR3 length equals 12 residues. J gave up 13 bases and V 6 bases, and 7 bases lay outside the gene matches. For the CDR3, the DNA is TGTGCCAGCAGGGTTGGACTAGCGGATGAGTATTTT. As protein: CASRVGLADEYF.

This clone was seen only a few times. V is TRBV4-1 and J is TRBJ2-1, with unresolved D. The V end was cut by 0 bases, the J end by 6 bases, with 9 bases between. Germline lookup yields CDR1 MGHRA and CDR2 YSYEKL. The CDR3 is made up of 14 amino acids. The CDR3 DNA sequence: TGCGCCAGCAGCCAAGATCGCGTGTTCAATGAGCAGTTCTTC. The encoded protein is CASSQDRVFNEQFF.

This clone has only one observation. V usage is TRBV28 and J usage is TRBJ1-4; 9 bases are a match to TRBD1. There are 13 residues in the CDR3. The V gene's germline CDR1 is MDHEN and CDR2 SYDVKM. The CDR3 region has the DNA TGTGCAGGAAAGACAGGGGGAAATGAAAAACTGTTTTTT. It is translated as CAGKTGGNEKLFF.

The chain has TRBV7-2 and TRBJ2-6, with a possible D match to TRBD1 (6 bases). V gave up 1 base and J gave up 0 bases, with 13 bases separating them. CDR3 length: 18 amino acids. CDR1 and CDR2 from the germline V gene are SGHTA and FQGNSA. The CDR3 DNA follows: TGTGCCAGCAGCTTAGGGGGAATACAGGGCTCTGGGGCCAACGTCCTGACTTTC. Translated, it gives CASSLGGIQGSGANVLTF.

The rearrangement uses TRBV19 and TRBJ1-1, with D maybe TRBD1 (5 bases). The CDR3 has 16 residues. Trimming stripped 1 base from V and 5 bases from J, with 17 bases between. The germline V gene encodes CDR1 LNHDA and CDR2 SQIVND (reference sequence). DNA of the CDR3: TGTGCCAGTAGTATAGGTCTCAGGGTTGTACAAACTGAAGCTTTCTTT. Translated: CASSIGLRVVQTEAFF.

The chain is built from TRBV19 and TRBJ1-5; TRBD1 might be the D (5 bases). The germline V gene encodes CDR1 LNHDA and CDR2 SQIVND (reference sequence). The CDR3 runs 19 residues. The V and J ends lost 1 base and 0 bases respectively, with 19 bases between them. The CDR3 DNA sequence: TGTGCCAGTAGTATAGTTGGGGCCACCCCAGGATATAGCAATCAGCCCCAGCATTTT. This codes for CASSIVGATPGYSNQPQHF. Together with reference TRBV19 and TRBJ1-5, the CDR3 gives the full variable domain: DGGITQSPKYLFRKEGQNVTLSCEQNLNHDAMYWYRQDPGQGLRLIYYSQIVNDFQKGDIAEGYSVSREKKESFPLTVTSAQKNPTAFYLCASSIVGATPGYSNQPQHFGDGTRLSIL.

V usage is TRBV10-1 and J usage is TRBJ2-3, with 12 bases fitting TRBD2. The V gene end was trimmed by 0 bases and the J gene end by 2 bases; junction bases not matched to a gene: 3. The CDR3 runs 17 residues. The germline V gene encodes CDR1 WNHNN and CDR2 SYGVQD (reference sequence). DNA for the CDR3: TGCGCCAGCAGTGAGTCTGCTAGCGGGGGGGACACAGATACGCAGTATTTT. Translated: CASSESASGGDTDTQYF.

This chain connects TRBV28 to TRBJ2-7; D perhaps matches TRBD1 (6 bases). This CDR3 region has 15 residues. CDR1 is MDHEN, CDR2 SYDVKM, per germline. The V end was cut by 6 bases, the J end by 2 bases, with 17 bases between. The CDR3 here is CASSSRGKDAYEQYF. The CDR3 DNA sequence: TGTGCCAGCAGCTCCAGGGGAAAAGACGCCTACGAGCAGTACTTC.

CDR3: CATSSRRDSGNTIYF. CDR3 in DNA: TGTGCCACCAGCAGCCGACGGGACTCTGGAAACACCATATATTTT. The genes are TRBV15 and TRBJ1-3; D gene ambiguous. The CDR3 totals 15 residues. Trimming took 3 bases from V and 0 from J, leaving 9 bases between them. CDR1 LNHNV and CDR2 YYDKDF come from the germline V gene (reference sequence).

This clone was observed a few times. The chain uses TRBV19 and TRBJ1-1; no definite D call. Trimming shortened V by 10 bases and J by 0 bases, and 9 bases separated the two germline ends. There are 12 residues in the CDR3. The V gene's germline CDR1 is LNHDA and CDR2 SQIVND (reference sequence). The CDR3 coding sequence is TGTGCCACGAGCACTGTGAACACTGAAGCTTTCTTT. Translating it yields CATSTVNTEAFF. The variable domain in full, with the rest retrieved from reference TRBV19 and TRBJ1-1, is DGGITQSPKYLFRKEGQNVTLSCEQNLNHDAMYWYRQDPGQGLRLIYYSQIVNDFQKGDIAEGYSVSREKKESFPLTVTSAQKNPTAFYLCATSTVNTEAFFGQGTRLTVV.